The 25 T cell receptor beta chains listed next were all sequenced from one sample in a study of T cell responses to AZD1222 COVID-19 vaccine. Assay used: immunoSEQ multiplex PCR; TCRdb lists only in-frame clones, some missing. The repertoire consists of some 120,000 clones, with roughly 86% occurring once and the leading ten covering around 3%. Sample: peripheral blood, taken 28 days after the second AZD1222 dose. These receptor sequences come from an adult who received the AZD1222 COVID-19 vaccine.

The V and J genes are TRBV11-2 and TRBJ2-3, with TRBD1 as a possible D gene (6 bases). The CDR3 contains 15 residues. Germline V gene data show CDR1 as SGHAT and CDR2 as FQNNGV. V gave up 5 bases and J gave up 2 bases, with 14 bases separating them. The CDR3 loop is CASSVGQFLTDTQYF. The CDR3 DNA reads as TGTGCCAGCAGCGTAGGACAGTTCCTCACAGATACGCAGTATTTT.

This clone was recorded many times. The chain combines TRBV11-2 with TRBJ1-4, with D tentatively TRBD1 (6 bases). The CDR3 totals 15 residues. The V end was cut by 2 bases, the J end by 7 bases, with 14 bases between. Germline V gives CDR1 SGHAT, CDR2 FQNNGV. CDR3 bases: TGTGCCAGCAGCTTATCAGGGGCACATTTTGAAAAACTGTTTTTT. Translation: CASSLSGAHFEKLFF.

The rearrangement links TRBV10-3 to TRBJ2-7; D is perhaps TRBD1 or TRBD2 (5 bases each). Germline-derived CDR1 and CDR2 are ENHRY and SYGVKD. Trimming pared 0 bases from V and 7 bases from J, leaving 16 bases between. The length of the CDR3 is 15 residues. The CDR3 here is CAISESKGPTGEQYF. The CDR3 bases are TGTGCCATCAGTGAGTCGAAGGGACCTACGGGGGAGCAGTACTTC.

The sample holds one count of this clone. This chain joins TRBV20-1 and TRBJ1-1, with a possible D match to TRBD1 (5 bases). The germline V gene encodes CDR1 DFQATT and CDR2 SNEGSKA (reference sequence). CDR3 length: 9 residues. The V end was cut by 3 bases, the J end by 10 bases, with 6 bases between. CDR3 protein: CSARGGAFF. The CDR3 bases are TGCAGTGCTAGGGGGGGAGCTTTCTTT.

This clone has only one observation. This chain joins TRBV6-6 and TRBJ1-2, with D uncertain. This CDR3 is built from 13 residues. Trimming removed 0 bases from V and 6 bases from J, with 8 bases in between. Germline CDR1 MNHNY, CDR2 SVGAGI (reference sequence). DNA for the CDR3: TGTGCCAGCAGTTACTCTAACACCGATGGCTACACCTTC. This translates into CASSYSNTDGYTF.

This chain uses TRBV6-5 with TRBJ2-7, with D perhaps matching TRBD2 (5 bases). Germline V gene data show CDR1 as MNHEY and CDR2 as SVGAGI. Trimming removed 8 bases from V and 5 bases from J, with 10 bases in between. This CDR3 is built from 11 residues. The chain's CDR3 is CASGGYDEQYF. In DNA, the CDR3 is TGTGCCAGCGGCGGGTACGACGAGCAGTACTTC.

The chain is built from TRBV5-1 and TRBJ2-2; D gene uncertain. The CDR3 totals 17 residues. The germline V gene has CDR1 SGHRS and CDR2 YFSETQ. The germline V and J ends were trimmed by 0 bases and 0 bases, with 12 bases remaining between them. CDR3 in DNA: TGCGCCAGCAGCTTGGAAGCCCGCCGGGCGAACACCGGGGAGCTGTTTTTT. Translating gives CASSLEARRANTGELFF.

The genes are TRBV2 and TRBJ2-5, with D perhaps given as TRBD1 or TRBD2 (5 bases each). V was clipped by 10 bases and J by 2 bases, with 14 bases between them. Germline CDR1 reads SNHLY; CDR2 reads FYNNEI. CDR3 length: 13 amino acids. The CDR3 sequence is CATGRDLQETQYF. The CDR3 DNA sequence: TGTGCCACCGGAAGGGACCTTCAAGAGACCCAGTACTTC.

This clone was seen a single time. This chain connects TRBV7-2 to TRBJ1-1; TRBD1 is a possible D gene (6 bases). V lost 5 bases and J lost 5, with 18 bases in between. CDR3 size: 15 residues. In germline, CDR1 is SGHTA, CDR2 FQGNSA. In nucleotides, the CDR3 is TGTGCCAGCAGCCCCTCCAGGGGAGGGGGAACTGAAGCTTTCTTT. Amino acid sequence: CASSPSRGGGTEAFF. The variable domain in full, with the rest retrieved from reference TRBV7-2 and TRBJ1-1, is GAGVSQSPSNKVTEKGKDVELRCDPISGHTALYWYRQSLGQGLEFLIYFQGNSAPDKSGLPSDRFSAERTGGSVSTLTIQRTQQEDSAVYLCASSPSRGGGTEAFFGQGTRLTVV.

The CDR3: CAWTIGMSYGYTF. The CDR3 nucleotides read TGTGCCTGGACGATAGGGATGAGCTATGGCTACACCTTC. V gene TRBV30 combines with J gene TRBJ1-2; D unclear. V lost 4 bases, J lost 4 bases, and 13 bases lay in between. CDR3 length: 13 residues. In germline, CDR1 is GTSNPN, CDR2 SVGIG (reference sequence). The variable domain in full, with the rest retrieved from reference TRBV30 and TRBJ1-2, is SQTIHQWPATLVQPVGSPLSLECTVEGTSNPNLYWYRQAAGRGLQLLFYSVGIGQISSEVPQNLSASRPQDRQFILSSKKLLLSDSGFYLCAWTIGMSYGYTFGSGTRLTVV.

The chain carries TRBV4-1 and TRBJ1-5, with 9 bases identical to TRBD1. Germline CDR1 reads MGHRA; CDR2 reads YSYEKL. V lost 4 bases and J lost 1; bases outside the gene matches: 2. The CDR3 sequence is 15 residues long. CDR3 protein: CASSPQGASNQPQHF. The CDR3 DNA is TGCGCCAGCAGCCCACAGGGGGCAAGCAATCAGCCCCAGCATTTT.

The CDR3, as DNA: TGTGCCAGCAGCTTAATGGCGGGGGCCACCGGGGAGCTGTTTTTT. This sequence encodes CASSLMAGATGELFF. The chain recombines TRBV7-2 with TRBJ2-2; D is possibly TRBD2 (7 bases). The CDR3 runs to 15 residues. CDR1 and CDR2 (germline): SGHTA, FQGNSA. V was shortened by 2 bases and J by 4 bases, with 11 bases between the two germline ends.

This chain connects TRBV7-6 to TRBJ2-7, with 12 bases that match TRBD2. CDR1 is SGHVS, CDR2 FNYEAQ, per germline. The CDR3 consists of 15 residues. J gave up 3 bases and V 5 bases, and 5 bases lay outside the gene matches. The CDR3, as DNA: TGTGCCAGCAGCCAACTAGCGGGGGGCCTCTACGAGCAGTACTTC. Residues: CASSQLAGGLYEQYF.

This clone appeared once. V is TRBV9 and J is TRBJ1-6; D gene unclear. The CDR3 extends over 15 amino acids. CDR1 and CDR2 from the germline V gene are SGDLS and YYNGEE. V was pared by 2 bases and J by 2 bases, with 8 bases between. The CDR3 is CASSVQGTYNSPLHF. The CDR3 nucleotides are TGTGCCAGCAGCGTTCAAGGCACCTATAATTCACCCCTCCACTTT.

This chain joins TRBV4-1 and TRBJ1-2; 7 nucleotides agree with TRBD1. The CDR3 is made up of 15 amino acids. Germline values: CDR1 MGHRA, CDR2 YSYEKL. With 0 bases clipped from V and 4 bases from J, the junction kept 5 bases outside the gene matches. The CDR3 sequence is CASSQDGTAPYGYTF. Here the CDR3 DNA reads TGCGCCAGCAGCCAAGATGGGACAGCTCCCTATGGCTACACCTTC.

The genes are TRBV11-2 and TRBJ2-2; a weak D match, TRBD2 (6 bases). The CDR3 is made up of 16 amino acids. V was pared by 5 bases and J by 0 bases, with 13 bases between. Germline CDR1 and CDR2: SGHAT and FQNNGV. The CDR3 bases are TGTGCCAGCAGCGCCAAATGGGGGGCGAACACCGGGGAGCTGTTTTTT. This gives the protein CASSAKWGANTGELFF.

V and J are TRBV7-9 and TRBJ1-3, with 8 bases lining up with TRBD1. Germline V gives CDR1 SEHNR, CDR2 FQNEAQ (reference sequence). With 4 bases clipped from V and 2 bases from J, the junction kept 10 bases outside the gene matches. The CDR3 totals 17 residues. In DNA, the CDR3 is TGTGCCAGCAGCTCCACCCGACAGGGGAAGGCTGGAAACACCATATATTTT. Amino acid sequence: CASSSTRQGKAGNTIYF.

The V gene is TRBV2, the J gene TRBJ2-1; 13 positions match TRBD2. Germline CDR1 SNHLY, CDR2 FYNNEI. The CDR3 has 14 residues. J was trimmed by 9 bases and V by 7 bases; bases with no gene match: 6. The CDR3 loop is CASKGLAGLGEQFF. The CDR3 DNA reads as TGTGCCAGCAAGGGACTAGCGGGGCTGGGTGAGCAGTTCTTC.

This chain uses TRBV5-1 with TRBJ1-2; 8 bases map to TRBD1. Germline CDR1 and CDR2: SGHRS and YFSETQ. The CDR3 is 15 residues long. V gave up 5 bases and J gave up 4 bases; unmatched junction bases: 10. The CDR3 loop reads CASSGTTGASYGYTF. For the CDR3, the DNA is TGCGCCAGCAGTGGAACGACAGGGGCCTCCTATGGCTACACCTTC.

This chain connects TRBV5-1 to TRBJ2-7, with 10 bases fitting TRBD1. This CDR3 spans 14 amino acids. Looked up from germline, CDR1 is SGHRS and CDR2 is YFSETQ. Unmatched junction bases numbered 4, after V lost 0 bases and J lost 7 bases. The CDR3 reads CASSLGQGAWEQYF. As DNA, the CDR3 is TGCGCCAGCAGCTTGGGACAGGGGGCTTGGGAGCAGTACTTC.

The chain has TRBV4-3 and TRBJ2-1, with TRBD2 matching over 7 bases. The CDR3 has 17 amino acids. CDR1 LGHNA and CDR2 YSLEER come from the germline V gene. The V and J ends lost 0 bases and 6 bases, in that order; junction bases with no gene match: 11. The CDR3 spells CASSQDGRGGSPNEQFF. CDR3 nucleotide sequence: TGCGCCAGCAGCCAAGATGGTCGCGGCGGGAGTCCCAATGAGCAGTTCTTC.

The genes are TRBV6-2 or TRBV6-3 and TRBJ2-2; D is undetermined. V was cut by 1 base and J by 3 bases, with 0 bases left in between. CDR1 is MNHEY, CDR2 SVGEGT, per germline. This CDR3 is 12 amino acids long. The CDR3 sequence: CASSYYTGELFF. Written as DNA, the CDR3 is TGTGCCAGCAGTTACTACACCGGGGAGCTGTTTTTT.

V gene TRBV7-9 combines with J gene TRBJ1-1, with unresolved D. From germline, CDR1 is SEHNR and CDR2 FQNEAQ (reference sequence). The CDR3 is 12 residues long. The germline V and J ends were trimmed by 2 bases and 6 bases, with 7 bases remaining between them. The CDR3 protein is CASSLYGAEAFF. CDR3 sequence (DNA): TGTGCCAGCAGCTTATACGGGGCTGAAGCTTTCTTT.

The V and J genes are TRBV7-2 and TRBJ2-2, with TRBD1 matching over 9 bases. This CDR3 region has 16 residues. Trimming removed 5 bases from V and 6 bases from J; junction bases left unmatched: 10. In germline, CDR1 is SGHTA, CDR2 FQGNSA. CDR3 bases: TGTGCCAGCAGCCCTGGGACAGGGTATAGGGCCGGGGAGCTGTTTTTT. This gives the protein CASSPGTGYRAGELFF.

The gene calls are TRBV7-9 and TRBJ2-2; D is ambiguous. Trimming cost V 2 bases and J 4 bases, with 11 bases left between them. The CDR3 contains 15 residues. The germline gives CDR1 SEHNR, CDR2 FQNEAQ (reference sequence). The CDR3 is CASSLHADPTGELFF. As DNA, the CDR3 is TGTGCCAGCAGCTTACACGCAGATCCCACCGGGGAGCTGTTTTTT.